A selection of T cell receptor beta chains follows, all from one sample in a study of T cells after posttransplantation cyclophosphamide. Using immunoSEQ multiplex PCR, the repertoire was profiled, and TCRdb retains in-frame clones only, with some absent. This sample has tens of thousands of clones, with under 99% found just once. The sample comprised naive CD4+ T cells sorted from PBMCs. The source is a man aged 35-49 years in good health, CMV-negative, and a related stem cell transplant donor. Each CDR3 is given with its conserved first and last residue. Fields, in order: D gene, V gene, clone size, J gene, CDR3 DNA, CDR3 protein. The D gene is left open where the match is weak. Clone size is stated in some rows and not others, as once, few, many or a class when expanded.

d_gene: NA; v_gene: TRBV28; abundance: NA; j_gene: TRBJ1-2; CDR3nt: TGTGCCAGCAGCCCCGGGCAGGGATTGAGCTACACCTTC; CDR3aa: CASSPGQGLSYTF
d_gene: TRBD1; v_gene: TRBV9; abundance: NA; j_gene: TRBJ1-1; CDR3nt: TGTGCCAGCAGCGTAGGCCCCGGACAGGGGTTCGCTGAAGCTTTCTTT; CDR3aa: CASSVGPGQGFAEAFF
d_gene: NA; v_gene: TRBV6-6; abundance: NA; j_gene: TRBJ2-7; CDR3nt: TGTGCCAGCAGTTACTCCCTACAGGGCTACGAGCAGTACTTC; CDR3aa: CASSYSLQGYEQYF
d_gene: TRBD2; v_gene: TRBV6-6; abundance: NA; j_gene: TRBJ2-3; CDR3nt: TGTGCCAGCAGTCCGGGACTAGCGGGGGATACGCAGTATTTT; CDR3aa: CASSPGLAGDTQYF
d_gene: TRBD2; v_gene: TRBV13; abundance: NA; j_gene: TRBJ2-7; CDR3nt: TGTGCCAGCAGCTTAGGCCCTCCGCGGGAGATGTACGAGCAGTACTTC; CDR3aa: CASSLGPPREMYEQYF
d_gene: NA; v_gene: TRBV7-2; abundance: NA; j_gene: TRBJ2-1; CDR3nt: TGTGCCAGCAGCTCGGACTATGGCTCCTACAATGAGCAGTTCTTC; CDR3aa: CASSSDYGSYNEQFF
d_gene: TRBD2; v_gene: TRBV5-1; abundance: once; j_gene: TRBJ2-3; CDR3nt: TGCGCCAGCAGCTTACCGGGAGGCGGAGATACGCAGTATTTT; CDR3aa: CASSLPGGGDTQYF
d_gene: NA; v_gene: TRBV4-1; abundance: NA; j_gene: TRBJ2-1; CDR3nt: TGCGCCAGCAGCCAAGATTCAGCCTACAATGAGCAGTTCTTC; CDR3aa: CASSQDSAYNEQFF
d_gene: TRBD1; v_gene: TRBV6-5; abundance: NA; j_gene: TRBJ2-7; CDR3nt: TGTGCCAGCGCCCGACAGGGATCCCTTTACGAGCAGTACTTC; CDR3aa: CASARQGSLYEQYF
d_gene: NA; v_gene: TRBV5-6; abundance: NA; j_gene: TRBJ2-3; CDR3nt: TGTGCCAGCAGCTTAGATTTTCGCGGGTGGGCAGATACGCAGTATTTT; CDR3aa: CASSLDFRGWADTQYF
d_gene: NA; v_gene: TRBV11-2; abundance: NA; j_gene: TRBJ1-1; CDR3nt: TGTGCCAGCAGGGGCGACGGGAACACTGAAGCTTTCTTT; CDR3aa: CASRGDGNTEAFF
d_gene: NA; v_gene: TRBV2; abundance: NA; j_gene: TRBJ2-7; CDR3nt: TGTGCCAGCAGTTCAGGGATTAATAGCTACGAGCAGTACTTC; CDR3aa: CASSSGINSYEQYF
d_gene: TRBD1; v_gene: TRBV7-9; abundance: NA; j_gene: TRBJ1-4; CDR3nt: TGTGCCAGCAGCCCAGGGACAGGGAAGGGCAAGGAAAAACTGTTTTTT; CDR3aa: CASSPGTGKGKEKLFF
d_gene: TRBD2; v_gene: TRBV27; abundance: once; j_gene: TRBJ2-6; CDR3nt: TGTGCCAGCAGTCGAGGACTAGCGGGAGGATCCCCTCCTGGGGCCAACGTCCTGACTTTC; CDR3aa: CASSRGLAGGSPPGANVLTF
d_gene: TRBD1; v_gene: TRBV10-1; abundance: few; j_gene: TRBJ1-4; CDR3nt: TGCGCCTGGAGTCCCGGACAGGGATCAGAAAAACTGTTTTTT; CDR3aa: CAWSPGQGSEKLFF
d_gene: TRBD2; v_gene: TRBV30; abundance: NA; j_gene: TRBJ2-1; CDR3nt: TGTGCCTGGGCTCCCGGGACTAGCGGTTTCAATGAGCAGTTCTTC; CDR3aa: CAWAPGTSGFNEQFF